This T cell receptor (beta chain) was recovered during a study of cytomegalovirus exposure and HLA in healthy donors. Study overall: The 100 to 150 validation repertoires and the 666 first-cohort repertoires shared a platform, a later analysis reported.

Separate from the approximately 650-subject first cohort, the 120-subject validation cohort was the one that the donors belonged to. Regarding the study as a whole: Researchers catalogued 150 or so TCR beta chains as cytomegalovirus-associated.

Measured with immunoSEQ multiplex PCR; TCRdb has only the in-frame clones, and not every one. The sample has some 150,000 clones, roughly 89% seen once; the top ten hold about 9.9%. As to this clone: No antigen is known for it.

Trimming at V came to 6 bases and at J to 4 bases, leaving 9 bases not matched to a gene. Germline CDR1 MDHEN, CDR2 SYDVKM. The CDR3 loop spans 16 amino acids. The chain employs TRBV28 and TRBJ1-1, with 12 bases that match TRBD1. This receptor was taken from a woman between 18 and 30 years old in good health and CMV-seropositive. Source material: PBMCs. CDR3 in DNA: TGTGCCAGCAGCCGGGGACAGGGGGCGAGGGGCACTGAAGCTTTCTTT. Translated, it gives CASSRGQGARGTEAFF.